This paragraph covers one T cell receptor beta chain sequence. Its antigen is not known. The ends were cut back, 3 bases at V and 4 bases at J, with 7 bases in the middle. The CDR3 runs 13 residues. Germline CDR1 and CDR2: MNHEY and SMNVEV (reference sequence). The data derive from a study of PD-1 blockade in classical Hodgkin lymphoma. Every patient experienced relapse after autologous stem cell transplantation, and brentuximab vedotin exposure varied. Best outcomes ranged across complete response, partial response and progressive disease. TCRdb's table, derived via immunoSEQ multiplex PCR, lists solely in-frame clones and lacks some. The sample consists of 55,000 to 60,000 clones, approximately 90% of them appearing once. Study outcomes and limitations: While CD8+ TCR diversity did not rise significantly by C4D1, CD4+ TCR diversity did. With respect to the repertoire differences, their causes, possibly disease activity or prior therapy, remain undefined. Excluded were patients who started nivolumab under 1 year after ASCT, a group that had lower diversity.

The sequencing used peripheral blood mononuclear cells (PBMCs), collected before the second cycle of nivolumab. This chain joins TRBV27 and TRBJ2-1; no clear D gene. The sequence derives from a human donor with classical Hodgkin lymphoma. The CDR3 region is CASSFSEYNEQFF. Here the CDR3 DNA reads TGTGCCAGCAGTTTCTCGGAATACAATGAGCAGTTCTTC.